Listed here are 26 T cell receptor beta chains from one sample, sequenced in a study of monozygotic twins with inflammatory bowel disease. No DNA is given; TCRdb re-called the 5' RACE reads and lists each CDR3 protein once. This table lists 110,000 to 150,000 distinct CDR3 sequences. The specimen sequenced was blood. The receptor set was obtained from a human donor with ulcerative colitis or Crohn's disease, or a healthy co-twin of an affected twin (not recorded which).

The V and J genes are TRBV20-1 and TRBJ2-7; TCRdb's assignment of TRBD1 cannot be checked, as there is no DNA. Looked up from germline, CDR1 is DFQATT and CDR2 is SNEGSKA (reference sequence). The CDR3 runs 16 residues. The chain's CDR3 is CSATPSFEGVPYEQYF.

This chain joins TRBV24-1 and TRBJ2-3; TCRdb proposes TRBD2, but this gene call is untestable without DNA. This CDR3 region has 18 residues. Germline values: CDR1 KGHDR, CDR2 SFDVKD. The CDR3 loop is CATSDFASGRSSTDTQYF.

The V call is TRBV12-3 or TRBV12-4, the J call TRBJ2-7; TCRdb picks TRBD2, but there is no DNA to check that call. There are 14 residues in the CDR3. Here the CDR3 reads CASSSEGQSGEQYF.

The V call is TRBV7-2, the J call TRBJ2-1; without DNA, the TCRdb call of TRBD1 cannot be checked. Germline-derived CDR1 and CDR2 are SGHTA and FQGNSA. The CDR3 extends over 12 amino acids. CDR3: CASSLLSGEQFF.

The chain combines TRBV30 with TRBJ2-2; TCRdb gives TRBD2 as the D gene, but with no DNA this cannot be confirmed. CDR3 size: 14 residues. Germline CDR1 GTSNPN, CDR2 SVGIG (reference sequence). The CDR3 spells CAGTSGTNTGELFF.

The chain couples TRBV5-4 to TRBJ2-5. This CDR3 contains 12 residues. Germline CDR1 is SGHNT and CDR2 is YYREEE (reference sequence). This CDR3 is CASSLVAETQYF.

CDR3 protein: CASSDTVNWANVLTF. V gene TRBV25-1 combines with J gene TRBJ2-6. This CDR3 is 15 amino acids long. Per germline, CDR1 MGHDK and CDR2 SYGVNS.

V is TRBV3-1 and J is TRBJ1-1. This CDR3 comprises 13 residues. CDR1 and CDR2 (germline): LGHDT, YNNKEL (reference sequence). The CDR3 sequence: CASSSEGNTEAFF.

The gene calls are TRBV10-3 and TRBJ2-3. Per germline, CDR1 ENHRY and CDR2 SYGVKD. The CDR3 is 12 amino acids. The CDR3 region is CAISFATDTQYF.

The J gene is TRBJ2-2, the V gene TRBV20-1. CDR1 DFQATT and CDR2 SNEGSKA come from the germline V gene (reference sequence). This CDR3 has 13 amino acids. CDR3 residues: CSAPSENTGELFF.

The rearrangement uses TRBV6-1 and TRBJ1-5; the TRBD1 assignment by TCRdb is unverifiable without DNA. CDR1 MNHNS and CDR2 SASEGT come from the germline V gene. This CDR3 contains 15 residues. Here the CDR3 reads CASRLGQGAGQPQHF.

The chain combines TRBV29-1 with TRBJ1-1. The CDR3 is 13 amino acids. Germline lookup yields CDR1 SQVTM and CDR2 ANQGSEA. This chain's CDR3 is CSVEVRTHHEAFF. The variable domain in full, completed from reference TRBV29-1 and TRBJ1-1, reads SAVISQKPSRDICQRGTSLTIQCQVDSQVTMMFWYRQQPGQSLTLIATANQGSEATYESGFVIDKFPISRPNLTFSTLTVSNMSPEDSSIYLCSVEVRTHHEAFFGQGTRLTVV.

CDR3 protein: CSVETGTEAFF. The rearrangement joins TRBV29-1 to TRBJ1-1; with no DNA, the TCRdb D assignment of TRBD1 cannot be verified. The germline V gene encodes CDR1 SQVTM and CDR2 ANQGSEA. The CDR3 extends over 11 amino acids.

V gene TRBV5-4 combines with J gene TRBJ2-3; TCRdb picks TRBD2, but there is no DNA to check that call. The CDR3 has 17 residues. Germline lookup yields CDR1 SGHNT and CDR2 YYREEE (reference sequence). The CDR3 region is CASSFGLAGGNTDTQYF.

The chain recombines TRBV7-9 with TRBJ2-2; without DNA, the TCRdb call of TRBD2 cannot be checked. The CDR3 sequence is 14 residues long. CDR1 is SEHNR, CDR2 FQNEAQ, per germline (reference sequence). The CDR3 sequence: CATSGRMNTGELFF. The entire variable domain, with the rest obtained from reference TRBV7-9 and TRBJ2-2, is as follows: DTGVSQNPRHKITKRGQNVTFRCDPISEHNRLYWYRQTLGQGPEFLTYFQNEAQLEKSRLLSDRFSAERPKGSFSTLEIQRTEQGDSAMYLCATSGRMNTGELFFGEGSRLTVL.

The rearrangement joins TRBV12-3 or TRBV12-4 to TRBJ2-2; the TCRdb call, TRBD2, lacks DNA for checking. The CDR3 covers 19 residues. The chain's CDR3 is CASSPREPTGTSGSGELFF.

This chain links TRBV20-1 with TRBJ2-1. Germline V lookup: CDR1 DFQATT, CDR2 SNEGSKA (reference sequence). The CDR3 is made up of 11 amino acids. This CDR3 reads CSARQDNEQFF.

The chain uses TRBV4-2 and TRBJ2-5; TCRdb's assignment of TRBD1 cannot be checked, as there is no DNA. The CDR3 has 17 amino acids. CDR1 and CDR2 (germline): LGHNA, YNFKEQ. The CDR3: CASSQVDVRAVEETQYF.

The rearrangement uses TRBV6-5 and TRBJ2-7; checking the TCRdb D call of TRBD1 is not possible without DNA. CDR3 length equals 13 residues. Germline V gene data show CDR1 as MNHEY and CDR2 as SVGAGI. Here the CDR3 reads CASAYSAGYEQYF.

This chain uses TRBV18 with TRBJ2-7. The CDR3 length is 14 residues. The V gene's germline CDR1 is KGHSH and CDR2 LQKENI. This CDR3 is CASSPPGSLHEQYF.

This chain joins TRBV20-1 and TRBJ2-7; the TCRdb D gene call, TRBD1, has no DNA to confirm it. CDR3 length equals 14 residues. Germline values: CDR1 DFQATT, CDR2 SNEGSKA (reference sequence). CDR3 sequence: CSAIPGQGSYEQYF.

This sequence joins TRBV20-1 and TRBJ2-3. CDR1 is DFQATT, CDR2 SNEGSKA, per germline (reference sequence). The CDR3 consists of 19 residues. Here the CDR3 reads CSARDYSDRLHLTEYTQYF.

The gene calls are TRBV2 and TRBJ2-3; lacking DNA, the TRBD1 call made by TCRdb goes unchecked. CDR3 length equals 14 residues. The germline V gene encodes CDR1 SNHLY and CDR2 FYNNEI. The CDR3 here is CASSDSLRRDTQYF.

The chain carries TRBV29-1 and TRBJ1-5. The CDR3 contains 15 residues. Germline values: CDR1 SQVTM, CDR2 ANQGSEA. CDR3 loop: CSVKTPGTGGQPQHF.

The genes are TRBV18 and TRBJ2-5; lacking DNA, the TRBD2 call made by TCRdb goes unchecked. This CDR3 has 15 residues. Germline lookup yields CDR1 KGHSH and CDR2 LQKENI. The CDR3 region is CASSPLSSGWETQYF.

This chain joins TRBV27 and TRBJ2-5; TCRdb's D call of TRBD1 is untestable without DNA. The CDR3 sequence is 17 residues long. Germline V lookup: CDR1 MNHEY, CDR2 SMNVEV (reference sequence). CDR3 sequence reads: CASRPTSRVTGKETQYF.